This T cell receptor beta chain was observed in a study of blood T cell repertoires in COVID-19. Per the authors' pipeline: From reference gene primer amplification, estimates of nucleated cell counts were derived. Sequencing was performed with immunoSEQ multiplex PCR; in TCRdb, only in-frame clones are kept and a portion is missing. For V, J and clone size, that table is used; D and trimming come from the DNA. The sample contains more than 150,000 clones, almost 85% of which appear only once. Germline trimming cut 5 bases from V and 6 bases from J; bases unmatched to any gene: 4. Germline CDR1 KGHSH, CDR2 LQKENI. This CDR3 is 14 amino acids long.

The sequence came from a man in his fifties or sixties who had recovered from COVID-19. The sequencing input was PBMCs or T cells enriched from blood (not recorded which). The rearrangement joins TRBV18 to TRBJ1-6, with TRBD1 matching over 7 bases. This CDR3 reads CASSNDRVNSPLHF. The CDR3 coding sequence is TGTGCCAGCTCAAACGACAGGGTTAATTCACCCCTCCACTTT.